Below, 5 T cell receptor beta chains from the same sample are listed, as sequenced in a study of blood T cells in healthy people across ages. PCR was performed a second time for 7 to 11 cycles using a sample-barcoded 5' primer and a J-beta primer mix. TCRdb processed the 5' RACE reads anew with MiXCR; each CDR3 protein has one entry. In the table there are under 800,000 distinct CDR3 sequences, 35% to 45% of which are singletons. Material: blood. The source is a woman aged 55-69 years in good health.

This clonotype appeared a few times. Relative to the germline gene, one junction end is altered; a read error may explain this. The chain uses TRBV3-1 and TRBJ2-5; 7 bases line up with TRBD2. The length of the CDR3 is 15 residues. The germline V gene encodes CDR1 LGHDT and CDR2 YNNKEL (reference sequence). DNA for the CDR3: TGTGCCAGCAGCCAAGAAACTAGCGCACAAGGGACCCAGTACTTC. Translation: CASSQETSAQGTQYF.

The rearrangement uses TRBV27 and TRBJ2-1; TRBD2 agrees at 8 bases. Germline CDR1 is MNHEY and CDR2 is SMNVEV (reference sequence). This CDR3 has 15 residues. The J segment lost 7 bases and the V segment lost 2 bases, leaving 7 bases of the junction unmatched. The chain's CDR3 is CASSLVLADSNEQFF. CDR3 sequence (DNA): TGTGCCAGCAGTTTAGTACTAGCGGATAGTAATGAGCAGTTCTTC.

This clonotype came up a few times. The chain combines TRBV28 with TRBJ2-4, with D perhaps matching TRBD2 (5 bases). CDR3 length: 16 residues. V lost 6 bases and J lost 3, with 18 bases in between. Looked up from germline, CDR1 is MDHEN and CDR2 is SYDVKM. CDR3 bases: TGTGCCAGCAGGCTCGCTGGAGAACTAGGCAAAAACATTCAGTACTTC. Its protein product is CASRLAGELGKNIQYF.

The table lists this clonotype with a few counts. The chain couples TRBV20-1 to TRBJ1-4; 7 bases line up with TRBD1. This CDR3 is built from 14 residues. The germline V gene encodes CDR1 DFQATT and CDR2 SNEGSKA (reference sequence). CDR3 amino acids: CSATTRGRGEKLFF. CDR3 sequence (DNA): TGCAGCGCGACGACGAGGGGGCGGGGAGAAAAACTGTTTTTT.

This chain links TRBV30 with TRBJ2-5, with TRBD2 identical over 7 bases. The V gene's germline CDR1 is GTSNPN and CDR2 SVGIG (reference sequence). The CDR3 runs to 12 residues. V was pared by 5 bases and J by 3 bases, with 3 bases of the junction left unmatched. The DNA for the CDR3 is TGTGCCTGGGGGAGGGTCGAAGAGACCCAGTACTTC. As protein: CAWGRVEETQYF.